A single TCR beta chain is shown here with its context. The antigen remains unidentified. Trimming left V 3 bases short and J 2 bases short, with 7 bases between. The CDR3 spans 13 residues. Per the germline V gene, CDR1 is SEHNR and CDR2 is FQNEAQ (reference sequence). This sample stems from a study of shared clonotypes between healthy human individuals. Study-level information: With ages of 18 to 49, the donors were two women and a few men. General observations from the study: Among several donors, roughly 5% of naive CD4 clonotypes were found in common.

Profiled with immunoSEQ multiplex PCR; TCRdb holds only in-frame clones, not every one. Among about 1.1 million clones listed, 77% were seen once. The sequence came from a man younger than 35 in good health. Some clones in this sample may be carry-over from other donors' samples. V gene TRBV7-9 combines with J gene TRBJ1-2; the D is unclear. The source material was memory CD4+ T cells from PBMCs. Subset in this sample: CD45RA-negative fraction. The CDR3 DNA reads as TGTGCCAGCAGCTTCGTCAGCAACTATGGCTACACCTTC. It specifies CASSFVSNYGYTF.